The entry below gives a single T cell receptor beta chain sequence along with its context. Its specific antigen is unknown. Nothing much larger sits one base from this clone, and base qualities are not available. The CDR3 runs 15 amino acids, cysteine and phenylalanine included. CDR3 DNA only is kept here, 45 bases in frame from base 1. At the junction V is shortened by 3 bases and J by 1 base, with 12 bases in between. Based on the germline V gene, the CDR1 and CDR2 sequences are MGHRA and YSYEKL. The data were taken from a study of glioma-infiltrating T cells (dated by TCRdb to the mid-2010s). Background for the entire study: TCR alpha- and beta-chain repertoires were sequenced from glioma tissue, non-neoplastic brain tissue and matched peripheral blood mononuclear cells. Three low-grade glioma patients, seven to nine primary glioblastoma patients, and three non-glioma patients who contributed non-neoplastic brain tissue made up the paired cohort. To measure how far tissue and blood T-cell populations diverged, each tissue-infiltrating repertoire was compared against the peripheral blood repertoire of the same patient. On the study overall, not on this receptor specifically: The group comparisons were based on small numbers of patients: three non-neoplastic, three low-grade glioma and roughly eight glioblastoma patients. Very few CDR3 sequences were shared between tissue and blood, attributed to high CDR3 diversity and limited sampling. VJ-independent divergence between tissue and blood was found to be below expectation in non-neoplastic patients but above expectation in all gliomas, particularly low-grade gliomas.

The iRepertoire nested amplicon-rescue multiplex PCR (arm-PCR) platform was used to amplify TCR alpha and beta CDR3 regions from RNA. The input for one-step reverse transcription and amplification was roughly 85-400 ng of tissue mRNA or PBMC total RNA. After bead purification, a secondary multiplex PCR added Illumina adapters, and libraries were gel-purified between 200 and 400 bp. Internal 6-nucleotide barcodes were carried by the libraries and were used for demultiplexing. Sequencing of the libraries was done on an Illumina MiSeq using 2x220 or 2x250 nucleotide paired-end reads. The paper's processing steps were these. Paired reads were merged with FLASH 1.2.11 and aligned to the GRCh37 human genome with BWA-MEM before extracting TRA and TRB reads. V and J assignment used an IMGT-derived reference of cassette sequences and CDR3 motifs that included pseudogenes. Reads were translated in three frames, and productive CDR3s were defined as those with a C...FGXG motif and no stop codons. A clonotype was defined as a unique combination of a V-J cassette pair and a CDR3 amino acid sequence. Hamming distance filtering was applied to reads, with thresholds set by the sequence error rate of each sample in mapped regions. Through fastp at Q25 and MiXCR, TCRdb rebuilt clones from the public reads, retaining in-frame beta chains. Identical CDR3 protein sequences are pooled into one entry, listed with their most common genes and DNA. TCRdb's processing, not the authors' own work, is the source of the V and J calls. The sample contains over 130,000 distinct CDR3 sequences, roughly 43% of them found a single time. Clones ranked in the top ten supply around 18% of the sample.

This receptor was obtained from a human donor with low-grade glioma or glioblastoma, undergoing nonglioma brain surgery, or in good health (not recorded which). The chain employs TRBV4-1 and TRBJ1-2; TRBD1 is a weak D gene call, 6 bases matching. Sequenced sample: glioma tissue, nonneoplastic brain tissue, or PBMCs (not recorded which). The DNA sequence is given as TGCGCCAGCAGCCAGACCAGGGGAATTAACTATGGCTACACCTTC. Its translation reads: CASSQTRGINYGYTF.